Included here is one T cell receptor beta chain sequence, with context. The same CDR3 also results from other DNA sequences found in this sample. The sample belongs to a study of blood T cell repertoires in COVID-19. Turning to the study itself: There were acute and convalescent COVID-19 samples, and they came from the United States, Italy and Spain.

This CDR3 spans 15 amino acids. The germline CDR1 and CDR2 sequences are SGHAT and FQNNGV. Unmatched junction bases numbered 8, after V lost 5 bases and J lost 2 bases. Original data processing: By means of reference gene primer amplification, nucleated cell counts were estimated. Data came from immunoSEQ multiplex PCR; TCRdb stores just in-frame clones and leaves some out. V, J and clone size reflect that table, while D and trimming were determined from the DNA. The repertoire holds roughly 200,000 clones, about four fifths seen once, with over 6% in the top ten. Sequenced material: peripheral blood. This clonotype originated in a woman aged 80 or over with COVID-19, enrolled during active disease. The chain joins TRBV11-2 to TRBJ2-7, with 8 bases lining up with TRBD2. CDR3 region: CASSGAGGGAYEQYF. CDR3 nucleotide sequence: TGTGCCAGCAGCGGGGCGGGGGGCGGGGCCTACGAGCAGTACTTC. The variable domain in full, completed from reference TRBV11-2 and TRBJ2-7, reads EAGVAQSPRYKIIEKRQSVAFWCNPISGHATLYWYQQILGQGPKLLIQFQNNGVVDDSQLPKDRFSAERLKGVDSTLKIQPAKLEDSAVYLCASSGAGGGAYEQYFGPGTRLTVT.